This T cell receptor (beta chain) is drawn from a study of OX40 agonist ivuxolimab in advanced cancers. With regard to this clone: This sample includes further DNA sequences coding for the same CDR3.

Looked up from germline, CDR1 is MGHRA and CDR2 is YSYEKL. V lost 1 base and J lost 1, with 7 bases in between. The CDR3 is 14 residues long. TCRdb's table, derived via immunoSEQ multiplex PCR, lists solely in-frame clones and lacks some. The sample lists 50,000 to 65,000 clones, around 90% occurring once. Here the sequenced sample was CD4+ or CD8+ T cells sorted from blood, taken in a trial of the OX40 agonist ivuxolimab. The genes are TRBV4-1 and TRBJ1-1; no firm D call. This receptor was identified in an adult with an advanced solid tumor such as melanoma, head and neck, liver or kidney cancer. CDR3 in amino acids: CASSQVLGNTEAFF. In nucleotides, the CDR3 is TGCGCCAGCAGCCAAGTCTTGGGGAACACTGAAGCTTTCTTT.